This TCR beta chain was recovered during a study of chemoradiotherapy in HPV16-positive cancers. On the study more broadly: Candidate HPV-specific clones and shared TCR motifs came from a couple of HPV16-positive patients.

This clone has just a few counts. The target antigen is unknown. The table came from immunoSEQ multiplex PCR; TCRdb's copy has only in-frame clones and leaves some out. The data hold roughly 34,000 clones, with around 87% observed a single time. Study results and limitations: In HPV16-positive patients, HPV-responsive T-cell expansion tracked better recurrence-free survival.

Germline CDR1 is MDHEN and CDR2 is SYDVKM. Trimming removed 6 bases from V and 2 bases from J, with 11 bases in between. CDR3 length: 13 amino acids. The V and J genes are TRBV28 and TRBJ2-7, with a possible D match to TRBD1 (5 bases). Specimen: blood, collected from a patient who underwent chemoradiotherapy. This TCR derives from a human donor with HPV-associated anogenital cancer. The CDR3 sequence: CASSRQWPYEQYF. The DNA of the CDR3 is TGTGCCAGCAGCCGACAGTGGCCCTACGAGCAGTACTTC.